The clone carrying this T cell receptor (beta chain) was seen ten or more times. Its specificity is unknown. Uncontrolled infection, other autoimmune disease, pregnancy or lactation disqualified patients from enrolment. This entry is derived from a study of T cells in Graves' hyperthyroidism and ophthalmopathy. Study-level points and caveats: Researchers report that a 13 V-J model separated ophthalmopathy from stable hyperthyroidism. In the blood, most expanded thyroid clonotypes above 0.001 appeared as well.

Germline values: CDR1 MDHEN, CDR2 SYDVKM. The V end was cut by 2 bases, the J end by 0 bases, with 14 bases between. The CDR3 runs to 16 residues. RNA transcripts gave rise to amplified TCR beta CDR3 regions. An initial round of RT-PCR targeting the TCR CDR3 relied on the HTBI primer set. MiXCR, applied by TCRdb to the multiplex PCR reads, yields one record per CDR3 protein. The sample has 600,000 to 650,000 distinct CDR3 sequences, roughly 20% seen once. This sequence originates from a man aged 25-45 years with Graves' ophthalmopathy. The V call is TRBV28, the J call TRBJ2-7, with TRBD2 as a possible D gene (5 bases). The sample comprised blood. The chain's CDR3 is CASSLSYSGYSYEQYF. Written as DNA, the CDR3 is TGTGCCAGCAGTTTAAGCTACAGCGGTTACTCCTACGAGCAGTACTTC. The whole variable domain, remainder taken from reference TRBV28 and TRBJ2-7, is DVKVTQSSRYLVKRTGEKVFLECVQDMDHENMFWYRQDPGLGLRLIYFSYDVKMKEKGDIPEGYSVSREKKERFSLILESASTNQTSMYLCASSLSYSGYSYEQYFGPGTRLTVT.